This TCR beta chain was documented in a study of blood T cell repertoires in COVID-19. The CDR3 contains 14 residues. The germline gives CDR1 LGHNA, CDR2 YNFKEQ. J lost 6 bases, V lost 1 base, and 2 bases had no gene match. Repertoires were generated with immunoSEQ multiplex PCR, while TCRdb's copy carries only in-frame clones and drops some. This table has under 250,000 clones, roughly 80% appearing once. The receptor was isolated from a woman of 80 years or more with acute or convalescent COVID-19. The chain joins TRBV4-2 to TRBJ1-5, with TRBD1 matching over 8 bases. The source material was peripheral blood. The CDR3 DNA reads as TGTGCCAGCAGCCAAGGGACAGGGATTCAGCCCCAGCATTTT. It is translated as CASSQGTGIQPQHF.